These T cell receptor beta chains were read from a single sample in a study of T cell responses to AZD1222 COVID-19 vaccine. Some clones are missing from TCRdb's copy, which holds only in-frame ones; the method was immunoSEQ multiplex PCR. The sample shows under 150,000 clones, roughly 93% of them seen only once. The specimen was peripheral blood, collected on day 0 of AZD1222 vaccination. All receptors come from an adult in good health. CDR3s include the opening cysteine and the closing phenylalanine or tryptophan. The order of the fields is J gene, V gene, D gene, clone size, CDR3 protein, CDR3 DNA. A D gene is named only where the DNA matches it firmly. Size is stated for part of the rows, as once, few or many counts, or as a class when the clone is expanded.

J: TRBJ1-2
V: TRBV7-9
D: .
size: .
CDR3: CASSSPTENYGYTF
DNA: TGTGCCAGCAGCTCCCCGACAGAAAACTATGGCTACACCTTC

J: TRBJ1-5
V: TRBV28
D: .
size: .
CDR3: CASSGQGAANQPQHF
DNA: TGTGCCAGCAGTGGCCAGGGCGCTGCTAATCAGCCCCAGCATTTT

J: TRBJ2-3
V: TRBV2
D: TRBD1
size: .
CDR3: CASRSGTGALTDTQYF
DNA: TGTGCCAGCAGGAGCGGGACAGGGGCTCTTACAGATACGCAGTATTTT

J: TRBJ1-2
V: TRBV10-3
D: TRBD1
size: .
CDR3: CAISSQLGTGVGYTF
DNA: TGTGCCATCAGTTCACAATTAGGGACAGGGGTCGGCTACACCTTC

J: TRBJ1-3
V: TRBV29-1
D: .
size: .
CDR3: CSVFAGTSSGNTIYF
DNA: TGCAGCGTGTTTGCCGGGACATCGTCAGGAAACACCATATATTTT

J: TRBJ1-2
V: TRBV15
D: .
size: once
CDR3: CATRGVSRNYGYTF
DNA: TGTGCCACCAGGGGGGTGAGCCGTAACTATGGCTACACCTTC

J: TRBJ2-7
V: TRBV11-2
D: .
size: .
CDR3: CASSLLAPRVDEQYF
DNA: TGTGCCAGCAGCTTATTAGCGCCTCGGGTCGACGAGCAGTACTTC

J: TRBJ2-1
V: TRBV9
D: .
size: .
CDR3: CASSSRNEQFF
DNA: TGTGCCAGCAGCTCCCGCAATGAGCAGTTCTTC

J: TRBJ2-7
V: TRBV28
D: .
size: .
CDR3: CASGYYEQYF
DNA: TGTGCCAGCGGGTACTACGAGCAGTACTTC

J: TRBJ1-5
V: TRBV19
D: .
size: .
CDR3: CATLGGVNQPQHF
DNA: TGTGCCACCTTGGGAGGGGTCAATCAGCCCCAGCATTTT

J: TRBJ2-1
V: TRBV11-3
D: .
size: .
CDR3: CASSLAPEYNEQFF
DNA: TGTGCCAGCAGCCTCGCCCCCGAGTACAATGAGCAGTTCTTC

J: TRBJ2-1
V: TRBV7-6
D: TRBD2
size: .
CDR3: CASSPQITTSGGKYNEQFF
DNA: TGTGCCAGCAGCCCACAGATTACGACTAGCGGGGGCAAGTACAATGAGCAGTTCTTC

J: TRBJ1-2
V: TRBV6-5
D: TRBD1
size: .
CDR3: CASRGQIYGYTF
DNA: TGTGCCAGTAGGGGACAGATCTATGGCTACACCTTC

J: TRBJ2-7
V: TRBV6-6
D: .
size: .
CDR3: CASSRGGNEQYF
DNA: TGTGCCAGCAGCCGAGGGGGGAACGAGCAGTACTTC